This T cell receptor beta chain was sequenced in a study of blood T cell repertoires in COVID-19. Looking at the study overall: There were acute and convalescent COVID-19 samples, and they came from the United States, Italy and Spain.

Clones were sequenced by immunoSEQ multiplex PCR, and TCRdb holds only the in-frame ones, with some missing. The table has about 230,000 clones, around 83% seen once. Between the trimmed V and J ends, which lost 0 bases and 8 bases, there was a span of 17 bases. CDR3 length equals 15 residues. Germline CDR1 and CDR2: SGDLS and YYNGEE. V gene TRBV9 combines with J gene TRBJ1-2, with a weak D call TRBD1 (5 bases). This sequence originates from a man in his forties with acute or convalescent COVID-19. The sequenced sample was peripheral blood. CDR3 nucleotides: TGTGCCAGCAGCGTAGGAGGGACTCGGGAGGGAGGCTACACCTTC. The encoded protein is CASSVGGTREGGYTF.